The 2 T cell receptor beta chains presented below share a single source sample, sequenced in a study of regulatory T cells in long-lasting Graves disease (dated by TCRdb to about 2021). The label giving this sample's time point can be read as: newly diagnosed GD, antithyroid drugs for less than 3 months. For both TCR sequencing and RNA sequencing, RNA was extracted from PBMCs in TRIzol. Libraries were built with multiplex PCR. The listed sequencing device is Illumina HiSeq 4000. TCR beta libraries were built with iRepertoire HTBI primers and Arm-PCR amplification of CDR3 regions. TCRdb reworked the public reads: Q25 trimming with fastp, MiXCR clone assembly, productive beta chains retained. Merged by CDR3 protein, the rows form single entries marked with the most common genes and DNA. The sample table shows some 490,000 distinct CDR3 sequences, and around 12% are seen once. Approximately 9% of the sample belongs to the ten largest clones.

Separately, the same data were catalogued under a study of T cells in Graves' hyperthyroidism and ophthalmopathy.

This specimen consisted of peripheral blood mononuclear cells (PBMCs), obtained at new diagnosis, from a patient treated with antithyroid drugs. These receptors were obtained from a young woman with Graves disease. Donor details come from another sample of the same person, matched by shared clones.

Worth noting for this clonotype: A read error likely explains this, since a far larger clone differs by one base. The J gene is TRBJ2-1, the V gene TRBV24-1; 9 positions agree with TRBD1. CDR1 and CDR2 (germline): KGHDR, SFDVKD. Trimming removed 7 bases from V and 10 bases from J; junction bases left unmatched: 10. The CDR3 runs 14 residues. CDR3 in amino acids: CATSSGQGTNEQFF. The CDR3 bases are TGTGCCACCAGCTCCGGACAGGGGACTAACGAGCAGTTCTTC.

The gene calls are TRBV2 and TRBJ2-7; a weak D match, TRBD2 (5 bases). CDR1 SNHLY and CDR2 FYNNEI come from the germline V gene. This CDR3 is built from 13 residues. V shed 6 bases and J shed 4 bases, with 13 bases lying between them. The CDR3 DNA is TGTGCCAGCAGCGCAAGGACTGAATACGAGCAGTACTTC. Its protein product is CASSARTEYEQYF. Using reference TRBV2 and TRBJ2-7 for the parts outside the CDR3, the full variable domain is EPEVTQTPSHQVTQMGQEVILRCVPISNHLYFYWYRQILGQKVEFLVSFYNNEISEKSEIFDDQFSVERPDGSNFTLKIRSTKLEDSAMYFCASSARTEYEQYFGPGTRLTVT.